The 27 T cell receptor beta chains reported below all come from one sample, sequenced in a study of cytomegalovirus exposure and HLA in healthy donors. The primer mix had 60 Vbeta and 13 Jbeta primers. Sequenced by immunoSEQ multiplex PCR; TCRdb stores in-frame clones only, minus some. In the table there are 89,000 or so clones, 70% to 80% of which are singletons. Material for sequencing was PBMCs. These receptors came from a man younger than 35 in good health and CMV-seropositive.

This clone came up a few times. The chain is built from TRBV29-1 and TRBJ1-1; possible D gene TRBD1, 6 bases. Germline CDR1 SQVTM, CDR2 ANQGSEA. This CDR3 is 13 amino acids long. V lost 4 bases and J lost 1, with 10 bases in between. As DNA, the CDR3 is TGCAGCGTTGTGGGGGCGGGGAACACTGAAGCTTTCTTT. Amino acids: CSVVGAGNTEAFF.

The chain is built from TRBV30 and TRBJ1-1; TRBD1 is a possible D gene (6 bases). Trimming shortened V by 4 bases and J by 0 bases, and 9 bases separated the two germline ends. Germline V gives CDR1 GTSNPN, CDR2 SVGIG (reference sequence). There are 13 residues in the CDR3. The CDR3 is CAWMGDMNTEAFF. CDR3 sequence (DNA): TGTGCCTGGATGGGGGACATGAACACTGAAGCTTTCTTT.

The chain couples TRBV18 to TRBJ1-5; D might be TRBD1 (5 bases). CDR3 length: 14 amino acids. Germline assignment: CDR1 KGHSH and CDR2 LQKENI. With 3 bases removed from V and 11 bases from J, the gap between germline ends came to 17 bases. This CDR3 is CASSPGLRPEAQHF. DNA for the CDR3: TGTGCCAGCTCACCGGGGCTTAGGCCCGAGGCCCAGCATTTT.

The chain carries TRBV6-6 and TRBJ2-2; D is unclear. CDR1 and CDR2 (germline): MNHNY, SVGAGI (reference sequence). CDR3 length: 13 amino acids. V shed 0 bases and J shed 7 bases, with 6 bases lying between them. CDR3 in DNA: TGTGCCAGCAGTTACTCGAACGGCGGGGAGCTGTTTTTT. Its protein is CASSYSNGGELFF.

J is TRBJ2-7 and V is TRBV21-1; the table's D gene call, TRBD1, was not cross checked with the DNA. TRBV21-1 corresponds to a pseudogene. This CDR3 comprises 12 residues. This CDR3 is CASRQLRYEQYF. The CDR3 DNA reads as TGTGCCAGCCGACAGCTCCGCTACGAGCAGTACTTC.

This chain uses TRBV6-1 with TRBJ1-6, with D perhaps TRBD1 (6 bases). Germline CDR1 MNHNS, CDR2 SASEGT. V dropped 1 base and J dropped 6 bases, with 13 bases sitting between them. This CDR3 has 16 amino acids. DNA of the CDR3: TGTGCCAGCAGTGAAGGTCCCCAGGGGCTTAATTCACCCCTCCACTTT. It codes for CASSEGPQGLNSPLHF.

This clone was detected a few times. The CDR3 here is CASSPPIDTEAFF. For the CDR3, the DNA is TGTGCCAGCAGCCCCCCTATCGACACTGAAGCTTTCTTT. The chain joins TRBV7-9 to TRBJ1-1; D is ambiguous. Germline V gene lookup returns CDR1 SEHNR and CDR2 FQNEAQ (reference sequence). V was clipped by 5 bases and J by 3 bases, with 10 bases between them. The CDR3 runs 13 residues.

The rearrangement uses TRBV11-2 and TRBJ2-4; a possible D gene is TRBD2 (6 bases). Trimming took 3 bases from V and 3 from J, leaving 15 bases between them. Looked up from germline, CDR1 is SGHAT and CDR2 is FQNNGV. CDR3 length: 16 amino acids. Here the CDR3 reads CASSLGPSGGKNIQYF. For the CDR3, the DNA is TGTGCCAGCAGCTTGGGGCCCTCCGGGGGCAAAAACATTCAGTACTTC.

The gene calls are TRBV14 and TRBJ2-5; TRBD2 matches at 9 bases. CDR1 and CDR2 (germline): SGHDN, FVKESK. V shed 1 base and J 3 bases; nucleotides not matched to a gene: 0. The CDR3 is 14 residues long. CDR3 bases: TGTGCCAGCAGCCAAGGACTAGCGGAAGAGACCCAGTACTTC. It encodes CASSQGLAEETQYF.

The rearrangement joins TRBV5-4 to TRBJ1-2; 8 bases align to TRBD1. Trimming cost V 0 bases and J 0 bases; bases outside gene matches: 1. Germline CDR1 reads SGHNT; CDR2 reads YYREEE (reference sequence). This CDR3 is built from 15 residues. CDR3 coding DNA: TGTGCCAGCAGCTTGGACAGGGGGTCTAACTATGGCTACACCTTC. Translated: CASSLDRGSNYGYTF.

V and J are TRBV5-1 and TRBJ2-5, with TRBD2 as a possible D gene (7 bases). Trimming removed 0 bases at V and 5 bases at J, with 17 bases between. Germline-derived CDR1 and CDR2 are SGHRS and YFSETQ. The CDR3 sequence is 16 residues long. The CDR3 here is CASSLVEGGPRETQYF. CDR3 DNA: TGCGCCAGCAGCTTGGTGGAGGGGGGGCCGCGGGAGACCCAGTACTTC.

This clone was observed a few times. Given the absence of the conserved phenylalanine or tryptophan at the CDR3 end, a read error is likely. V and J are TRBV6-5 and TRBJ1-1, with D unresolved. This CDR3 comprises 13 residues. Trimming removed 2 bases from V and 5 bases from J, with 9 bases in between. Per the germline V gene, CDR1 is MNHEY and CDR2 is SVGAGI. The CDR3 is CASSYESRTEAFV. The CDR3 DNA reads TGTGCCAGCAGTTACGAATCTAGGACTGAAGCTTTCGTT.

V usage is TRBV14 and J usage is TRBJ1-5; D gene unclear. V dropped 1 base and J dropped 7 bases, with 8 bases sitting between them. Germline V gene sequence: CDR1 SGHDN, CDR2 FVKESK. There are 13 residues in the CDR3. CDR3 in DNA: TGTGCCAGCAGCCAAGGACTCGAGCAGCCCCAGCATTTT. Protein sequence: CASSQGLEQPQHF.

The rearrangement links TRBV5-1 to TRBJ2-7, with 8 bases identical to TRBD1. Unmatched junction bases numbered 5, after V lost 0 bases and J lost 3 bases. The CDR3 runs 15 residues. CDR1 SGHRS and CDR2 YFSETQ come from the germline V gene. CDR3 sequence: CASSLGGTGIYEQYF. CDR3 nucleotides: TGCGCCAGCAGCTTGGGCGGGACAGGCATCTACGAGCAGTACTTC.

The chain recombines TRBV19 with TRBJ1-6, with no clear D. Germline-derived CDR1 and CDR2 are LNHDA and SQIVND (reference sequence). V gave up 3 bases and J gave up 0 bases, with 6 bases separating them. The CDR3 is 15 amino acids. The CDR3 sequence: CASSIESSYNSPLHF. CDR3 bases: TGTGCCAGTAGTATTGAGAGCTCCTATAATTCACCCCTCCACTTT.

CDR3 loop: CASSQDISGTYEQYF. DNA for the CDR3: TGCGCCAGCAGCCAAGATATTAGCGGGACCTACGAGCAGTACTTC. The V call is TRBV4-1, the J call TRBJ2-5, with 8 bases that match TRBD2. The J call may not be correct, given that the DNA end is closer to TRBJ2-7. CDR3 length equals 15 residues. Per the germline V gene, CDR1 is MGHRA and CDR2 is YSYEKL.

This clone was seen more than once but under ten times. This rearrangement joins TRBV30 to TRBJ1-1; a weak D match, TRBD1 (5 bases). This CDR3 has 11 residues. CDR1 is GTSNPN, CDR2 SVGIG, per germline (reference sequence). Trimming removed 8 bases from V and 1 base from J, with 8 bases in between. CDR3 amino acids: CAGGGNTEAFF. The CDR3 DNA sequence: TGTGCCGGCGGGGGGAACACTGAAGCTTTCTTT.

The chain joins TRBV6-1 to TRBJ2-1; possibly TRBD1 for D (6 bases). Per germline, CDR1 MNHNS and CDR2 SASEGT. Trimming pared 6 bases from V and 8 bases from J, leaving 17 bases between. This CDR3 has 14 residues. CDR3 sequence reads: CASRQGDVLDEQFF. The DNA for the CDR3 is TGTGCCAGCAGACAGGGAGACGTACTCGATGAGCAGTTCTTC.

The genes are TRBV6-1 and TRBJ2-2; possibly TRBD1 for D (6 bases). The germline V gene encodes CDR1 MNHNS and CDR2 SASEGT. V was clipped by 11 bases and J by 4 bases, with 20 bases between them. This CDR3 is built from 15 residues. The CDR3 region is CAGQRSGVFTGELFF. Here the CDR3 DNA reads TGTGCCGGCCAGAGGTCAGGGGTATTCACCGGGGAGCTGTTTTTT.

This clone was seen only once. The chain recombines TRBV5-1 with TRBJ2-1; TRBD2 agrees at 11 bases. V gave up 0 bases and J gave up 7 bases; unmatched junction bases: 0. This CDR3 contains 14 residues. CDR1 is SGHRS and CDR2 is YFSETQ in the germline V gene. CDR3 coding DNA: TGCGCCAGCAGCTTGGGACTAGCGGGGAATGAGCAGTTCTTC. Its protein product is CASSLGLAGNEQFF.

V is TRBV11-3 and J is TRBJ1-5, with 7 nucleotides matching TRBD1. Per germline, CDR1 SGHNT and CDR2 YENEEA. J lost 2 bases, V lost 2 bases, and 9 bases had no gene match. The CDR3 runs to 17 residues. The DNA for the CDR3 is TGTGCCAGCAGCTTATTGACAGGGATATATGGCAATCAGCCCCAGCATTTT. Its translation is CASSLLTGIYGNQPQHF. Full variable domain (outside the CDR3, taken from reference TRBV11-3 and TRBJ1-5): EAGVVQSPRYKIIEKKQPVAFWCNPISGHNTLYWYLQNLGQGPELLIRYENEEAVDDSQLPKDRFSAERLKGVDSTLKIQPAELGDSAVYLCASSLLTGIYGNQPQHFGDGTRLSIL.

The chain carries TRBV15 and TRBJ2-5; 10 nucleotides align to TRBD2. CDR1 and CDR2 from the germline V gene are LNHNV and YYDKDF (reference sequence). The CDR3 is made up of 16 amino acids. V shed 0 bases and J 5 bases; nucleotides not matched to a gene: 6. The CDR3 DNA sequence: TGTGCCACCAGCAGAGATCTAGCGGGGGTCCTGGAGACCCAGTACTTC. It translates to CATSRDLAGVLETQYF.

This clone occurred a few times. The chain employs TRBV6-1 and TRBJ1-2; D remains ambiguous. Germline-derived CDR1 and CDR2 are MNHNS and SASEGT. The CDR3 loop spans 13 amino acids. With 2 bases removed from V and 2 bases from J, the gap between germline ends came to 6 bases. For the CDR3, the DNA is TGTGCCAGCAGTGAAAGCCTCAACTATGGCTACACCTTC. Amino acid sequence: CASSESLNYGYTF.

This clone has just a few counts. This chain joins TRBV19 and TRBJ2-7; 9 bases are a match to TRBD2. Trimming took 4 bases from V and 2 from J; bases not matched to a gene: 6. From germline, CDR1 is LNHDA and CDR2 SQIVND (reference sequence). The CDR3 is 15 residues long. The CDR3: CASSTGLAPTYEQYF. The DNA of the CDR3 is TGTGCCAGTAGTACCGGACTAGCGCCTACCTACGAGCAGTACTTC.

The V gene is TRBV7-9, the J gene TRBJ1-1; 9 nucleotides align to TRBD1. This CDR3 spans 15 amino acids. Trimming cost V 5 bases and J 6 bases; bases outside gene matches: 10. Per germline, CDR1 SEHNR and CDR2 FQNEAQ (reference sequence). CDR3 coding DNA: TGTGCCAGCAGCGCCTCGAACAGGGGGCGGGCTGAAGCTTTCTTT. Its translation is CASSASNRGRAEAFF.

The J gene is TRBJ2-2, the V gene TRBV30, with 11 bases aligning to TRBD1. Per the germline V gene, CDR1 is GTSNPN and CDR2 is SVGIG (reference sequence). The V segment lost 5 bases and the J segment 6 bases; nucleotides outside the gene matches: 2. This CDR3 has 13 residues. This chain's CDR3 is CAWGQGAAGELFF. The CDR3 bases are TGTGCCTGGGGACAGGGGGCCGCCGGGGAGCTGTTTTTT.

This rearrangement joins TRBV5-8 to TRBJ2-5, with 7 bases identical to TRBD1. CDR1 is SGHTS and CDR2 is YDEGEE in the germline V gene. The CDR3 runs to 15 residues. The V gene end was trimmed by 2 bases and the J gene end by 2 bases; junction bases not matched to a gene: 6. The CDR3 region is CASSLGLRGQETQYF. As DNA, the CDR3 is TGTGCCAGCAGCTTAGGCCTCAGGGGGCAAGAGACCCAGTACTTC. Combining the CDR3 with reference TRBV5-8 and TRBJ2-5 gives the whole variable domain EAGVTQSPTHLIKTRGQQATLRCSPISGHTSVYWYQQALGLGLQFLLWYDEGEERNRGNFPPRFSGRQFPNYSSELNVNALELEDSALYLCASSLGLRGQETQYFGPGTRLLVL.